This T cell receptor (beta chain) was profiled in a study of T cells in Graves' hyperthyroidism and ophthalmopathy. V lost 0 bases, J lost 5 bases, and 8 bases stayed unmatched. This CDR3 is 16 amino acids long. The germline gives CDR1 ENHRY, CDR2 SYGVKD. Researchers amplified the TCR beta CDR3 regions from RNA transcripts. With the HTBI primer set, the TCR CDR3 went through a first round of RT-PCR. Each CDR3 protein is one row after TCRdb ran MiXCR on the multiplex PCR reads. The sample contains about 250,000 distinct CDR3 sequences, approximately 25% of which appear only once. This clonotype was observed at least ten times.

The specimen sequenced was blood. This TCR was recovered from a woman aged 35 to 49 with Graves' ophthalmopathy. V gene TRBV10-3 combines with J gene TRBJ2-7; 9 bases match TRBD1. The CDR3 DNA sequence: TGTGCCATCAGTGAGTCCGGGACAGGGTCCCGAAACGAGCAGTACTTC. This codes for CAISESGTGSRNEQYF.